This T cell receptor (beta chain) was captured in a study of cytomegalovirus exposure and HLA in healthy donors. The study, taken as a whole, reports: Researchers reportedly found TCR beta sequences accurately predicted most subjects' HLA-A and HLA-B alleles.

This CDR3 has 14 residues. Germline CDR1 and CDR2: SGHTA and FQGNSA. Trimming cost V 5 bases and J 5 bases; bases outside gene matches: 6. With respect to this clone: Its antigen is unidentified.

PCR involved 60 Vbeta and 13 Jbeta primers. Original methodology: An analysis that came later counted around 80 million unique TCR beta chains, approximately 10 million shared. The protocol was immunoSEQ multiplex PCR, while the TCRdb copy is restricted to in-frame clones and leaves out a portion. That table furnishes V, J and clone size, whereas the DNA furnished D and trimming. The table includes over 75,000 clones, around 82% detected once. J is TRBJ2-1 and V is TRBV7-2; 7 bases align to TRBD1. The TCR sequence derives from a woman aged 60 to 75 in good health and CMV-seronegative. Sequencing used PBMCs. CDR3 sequence reads: CASSVGQSNNEQFF. The CDR3 bases are TGTGCCAGCAGCGTGGGACAGTCAAACAATGAGCAGTTCTTC.